The clone carrying this TCR beta chain was counted once. Per the original methods: Nucleated cell number was recorded as an estimate derived from reference gene primer amplification. Clones were sequenced by immunoSEQ multiplex PCR, and TCRdb holds only the in-frame ones, with some missing. V and J calls and clone size are copied from that table; D and trimming were computed from the DNA. The sample carries approximately 330,000 clones, approximately 90% recorded once. The sample belongs to a study of blood T cell repertoires in COVID-19. Germline CDR1 and CDR2: LNHDA and SQIVND (reference sequence). V gave up 0 bases and J gave up 4 bases, with 9 bases separating them. The CDR3 spans 14 residues.

The receptor was derived from a man aged 25 to 40 with COVID-19, enrolled during active disease. The V and J genes are TRBV19 and TRBJ1-1, with D unclear. The sequencing input was peripheral blood. CDR3 nucleotides: TGTGCCAGTAGTATAGACCCGGCGGGCACTGAAGCTTTCTTT. Residues: CASSIDPAGTEAFF.